The clone carrying this T cell receptor (beta chain) was seen only a few times. The record originates from a study of CD8+ T cells in alopecia areata. Overall study: Treatment comprised oral tofacitinib, 5 to 10 mg twice daily, in treated patients.

cDNA serving as the sequencing template came from extracted, reverse transcribed RNA. Sequenced by immunoSEQ multiplex PCR; TCRdb stores in-frame clones only, minus some. Among around 140,000 clones listed, more than 40% were seen once. Germline V lookup: CDR1 SGHDT, CDR2 YYEEEE. The CDR3 loop spans 13 amino acids. The V end was cut by 4 bases, the J end by 7 bases, with 12 bases between. It was from alopecia areata patients that lesional scalp punch biopsies and peripheral blood were collected. This specimen was CD8+ T cells sorted from blood, taken at week 0. The TCR sequence derives from a human donor with alopecia areata. The gene calls are TRBV5-6 and TRBJ2-1; perhaps TRBD1 as D (5 bases). The CDR3 protein is CASSLTVGNEQFF. CDR3 nucleotide sequence: TGTGCCAGCAGCCTGACAGTAGGGAATGAGCAGTTCTTC.